This TCR beta chain was found in a study of T cell repertoires in ileal Crohn's disease. As for the study in general: Median disease duration was about eight years; 35% smoked at surgery. Biopsies of the neoterminal ileum at postoperative colonoscopy form M6 samples.

Each sample's TCRB immunosequencing used five hundred nanograms of biopsy DNA. Clones were read by immunoSEQ multiplex PCR, and TCRdb kept only the in-frame ones, dropping some. Counted here are about 16,000 clones, 55% to 85% occurring once; the ten biggest clones make up 4% to 5%. Time point indicated: neoterminal ileum biopsy at postoperative endoscopy, about 6 months after surgery. Adults with ileal or ileocolonic Crohn's disease and an indication for resection were eligible. The germline gives CDR1 MNHEY, CDR2 SMNVEV (reference sequence). The CDR3 spans 14 residues. V lost 5 bases and J lost 6; bases outside the gene matches: 4.

The receptor comes from an adult with Crohn's disease. The chain links TRBV27 to TRBJ1-6; TRBD1 agrees at 7 bases. The sample comprised ileal tissue. CDR3 region: CASSQGTANSPLHF. DNA of the CDR3: TGTGCCAGCAGTCAAGGGACAGCTAATTCACCCCTCCACTTT.